Listed below are T cell receptor beta chains from one sample, sequenced in a study of identifying expanded T cells in peripheral blood. Only in-frame clones appear in the TCRdb table, and some are missing; sequencing was by immunoSEQ multiplex PCR. The profile shows more than 85,000 clones, about 87% of them singletons. The sequenced material came from blood. All receptors come from a person aged 18 to 75 in good health. Each CDR3 is given with its conserved first and last residue. A D gene is named only where the DNA matches it firmly. Clone sizes are given selectively: once, few, many, or a class where the clone is expanded.

>TRBJ2-2|NA|NA|TRBV7-2
CASSLWGPGELFF
TGTGCCAGCAGCTTATGGGGGCCCGGGGAGCTGTTTTTT
>TRBJ2-7|NA|TRBD2|TRBV5-5
CASSPAPVASGVYEQYF
TGTGCCAGCAGCCCCGCCCCGGTTGCTAGCGGGGTCTACGAGCAGTACTTC
>TRBJ1-1|NA|NA|TRBV29-1
CSVNLPRENTEAFF
TGCAGCGTTAACCTCCCTCGGGAGAACACTGAAGCTTTCTTT
>TRBJ2-7|NA|NA|TRBV5-6
CASSLDQLAALHF
TGTGCCAGCAGCTTGGACCAGCTGGCAGCCCTTCACTTC
>TRBJ2-7|NA|NA|TRBV27
CASSWGGGEVKGYEQYF
TGTGCCAGCAGTTGGGGCGGAGGGGAGGTAAAAGGCTACGAGCAGTACTTC
>TRBJ1-3|NA|TRBD1|TRBV9
CASSATGGGNTIYF
TGTGCCAGCAGCGCGACAGGGGGCGGAAACACCATATATTTT
>TRBJ2-1|NA|NA|TRBV6-6
CASSDYLGGNEQFF
TGTGCCAGCAGTGACTACCTGGGGGGCAATGAGCAGTTCTTC
>TRBJ1-1|NA|NA|TRBV2
CASTWRSSNTEAFF
TGTGCCAGCACTTGGAGGAGCTCGAACACTGAAGCTTTCTTT
>TRBJ2-6|NA|NA|TRBV7-9
CASTSASGANVLTF
TGTGCCAGCACCTCCGCCTCTGGGGCCAACGTCCTGACTTTC
>TRBJ2-1|NA|NA|TRBV19
CASSNSGTAPSYNEQFF
TGTGCCAGTAGTAACAGTGGGACGGCCCCCTCCTACAATGAGCAGTTCTTC
>TRBJ2-5|NA|NA|TRBV29-1
CSVEYRLVETQYF
TGCAGCGTTGAATATCGGTTGGTTGAGACCCAGTACTTC
>TRBJ1-1|NA|NA|TRBV6-5
CASSYDSWTEAFF
TGTGCCAGCAGTTACGACAGTTGGACTGAAGCTTTCTTT
>TRBJ1-2|NA|NA|TRBV21-1
CASSARGKDYGYTF
TGTGCCAGCAGCGCGAGGGGGAAGGACTATGGCTACACCTTC
>TRBJ2-5|NA|TRBD1|TRBV6-5
CASSYSHTGGETQYF
TGTGCCAGCAGTTACTCGCACACAGGGGGAGAGACCCAGTACTTC
>TRBJ1-3|NA|TRBD1|TRBV7-8
CASSLTGGTGNTIYF
TGTGCCAGCAGCTTGACAGGGGGAACTGGAAACACCATATATTTT
>TRBJ2-7|NA|TRBD2|TRBV4-1
CASSTSLAGVSAEQYF
TGCGCCAGCAGTACCTCTCTAGCGGGAGTCTCCGCCGAGCAGTACTTC
>TRBJ1-4|once|TRBD1|TRBV11-2
CASSFSRGRNEKLFF
TGTGCCAGCAGCTTCAGCAGGGGGCGGAATGAAAAACTGTTTTTT
>TRBJ2-1|NA|NA|TRBV2
CASSLNEQFF
TGTGCCAGCAGTCTTAATGAGCAGTTCTTC
>TRBJ2-4|NA|NA|TRBV5-6
CASSRLAKNIQYF
TGTGCCAGCAGCAGGCTAGCCAAAAACATTCAGTACTTC
>TRBJ1-1|NA|NA|TRBV28
CAAVSGGGRTEAFF
TGTGCCGCAGTTTCGGGGGGCGGGAGGACTGAAGCTTTCTTT
>TRBJ2-5|NA|TRBD2|TRBV19
CASSFAAGVRETQYF
TGTGCCAGTAGTTTCGCAGCGGGAGTAAGGGAGACCCAGTACTTC
>TRBJ2-5|NA|TRBD1|TRBV2
CASSPGQGAGETQYF
TGTGCCAGCAGCCCGGGACAGGGGGCGGGGGAGACCCAGTACTTC
>TRBJ2-3|NA|NA|TRBV27
CASSTGPTHYSTDTQYF
TGTGCCAGCAGCACGGGCCCGACCCACTATAGCACAGATACGCAGTATTTT
>TRBJ2-2|NA|NA|TRBV9
CASSVATSHTGELFF
TGTGCCAGCAGCGTAGCGACTAGTCACACCGGGGAGCTGTTTTTT
>TRBJ2-5|NA|TRBD1|TRBV5-4
CASSMGQGQETQYF
TGTGCCAGCAGCATGGGACAGGGACAAGAGACCCAGTACTTC
>TRBJ1-1|NA|NA|TRBV6-1
CASSRIQGNTEAFF
TGTGCCAGCAGTCGCATTCAGGGGAACACTGAAGCTTTCTTT
>TRBJ2-5|NA|NA|TRBV7-6
CASSLAVSETQYF
TGTGCCAGCAGCTTAGCCGTATCCGAGACCCAGTACTTC